These 21 T cell receptor beta chains originate from one sample sequenced in a study of shared clonotypes between healthy human individuals. Clones were sequenced by immunoSEQ multiplex PCR, and TCRdb holds only the in-frame ones, with some missing. The sample holds hundreds of thousands of clones, approximately 96% seen once. Naive CD8 cells comprised CD45RO-negative, CCR7-positively selected cells, excluding terminally differentiated effector memory CD45RA+ cells. Sequencing input: naive CD8+ T cells sorted from blood. The receptors were gathered from a woman in her 30s in good health.

The gene calls are TRBV15 and TRBJ2-1, with D uncertain. The CDR3 has 12 amino acids. V was trimmed by 5 bases and J by 10 bases, leaving 12 bases between them. CDR1 is LNHNV and CDR2 is YYDKDF in the germline V gene (reference sequence). The CDR3 region has the DNA TGTGCCACCAGCCTTGTTCGGACCGAGCAGTTCTTC. As protein: CATSLVRTEQFF.

The table lists this clone with many counts. Other DNA sequences in the sample encode the same CDR3. The chain couples TRBV28 to TRBJ2-7; D unresolved. V was cut by 2 bases and J by 3 bases, with 2 bases left in between. Germline lookup yields CDR1 MDHEN and CDR2 SYDVKM. The CDR3 sequence is 11 residues long. The CDR3 nucleotides read TGTGCCAGCAGTTTAGACTACGAGCAGTACTTC. The encoded protein is CASSLDYEQYF.

The chain employs TRBV5-4 and TRBJ2-1; D unclear. V shed 0 bases and J shed 8 bases, with 9 bases lying between them. The CDR3 is 13 amino acids. Germline CDR1 and CDR2: SGHNT and YYREEE (reference sequence). Here the CDR3 DNA reads TGTGCCAGCAGCTTGGGTAGTCTGGATGAGCAGTTCTTC. Translating gives CASSLGSLDEQFF.

This chain connects TRBV10-1 to TRBJ2-3; no reliable D call. The V and J ends lost 3 bases and 1 base respectively, with 8 bases between them. The CDR3 is made up of 14 amino acids. Germline CDR1 is WNHNN and CDR2 is SYGVQD (reference sequence). In DNA form, the CDR3 reads TGCGCCAGCAGTGACGAGGTGGGCACAGATACGCAGTATTTT. It translates to CASSDEVGTDTQYF.

This chain connects TRBV7-9 to TRBJ1-1; no definite D call. The CDR3 sequence is 15 residues long. Between the trimmed V and J ends, which lost 5 bases and 4 bases, there was a span of 17 bases. Germline CDR1 and CDR2: SEHNR and FQNEAQ (reference sequence). As DNA, the CDR3 is TGTGCCAGCAGCCCGGAGGACGGTGGAGGCACTGAAGCTTTCTTT. Translation: CASSPEDGGGTEAFF.

The chain couples TRBV9 to TRBJ2-2, with D perhaps TRBD2 (5 bases). The ends were cut back, 6 bases at V and 3 bases at J, with 12 bases in the middle. CDR1 and CDR2 from the germline V gene are SGDLS and YYNGEE. CDR3 size: 14 residues. The chain's CDR3 is CASKEEEDTGELFF. Written as DNA, the CDR3 is TGTGCCAGCAAGGAGGAGGAAGACACCGGGGAGCTGTTTTTT. Complete variable domain (other parts from reference TRBV9 and TRBJ2-2): DSGVTQTPKHLITATGQRVTLRCSPRSGDLSVYWYQQSLDQGLQFLIQYYNGEERAKGNILERFSAQQFPDLHSELNLSSLELGDSALYFCASKEEEDTGELFFGEGSRLTVL.

This clone was seen once. The rearrangement links TRBV5-5 to TRBJ1-2; 7 bases are shared with TRBD1. V was pared by 2 bases and J by 6 bases, with 10 bases of the junction left unmatched. The CDR3 has 15 amino acids. CDR1 is SGHKS, CDR2 YYEKEE, per germline (reference sequence). The CDR3: CASSFWDSGSNGYTF. In nucleotides, the CDR3 is TGTGCCAGCAGCTTCTGGGACAGCGGGTCCAATGGCTACACCTTC.

Comment on this clone: This sample also contains other DNA sequences that code for the same CDR3. This chain uses TRBV13 with TRBJ2-3, with D uncertain. Germline assignment: CDR1 PRHDT and CDR2 FYEKMQ (reference sequence). The CDR3 totals 12 residues. The V end was cut by 0 bases, the J end by 2 bases, with 0 bases between. CDR3 bases: TGTGCCAGCAGCTTAGGCACAGATACGCAGTATTTT. Protein: CASSLGTDTQYF.

V usage is TRBV6-1 and J usage is TRBJ2-1; D remains unclear. Germline V gives CDR1 MNHNS, CDR2 SASEGT. The CDR3 consists of 13 residues. V lost 3 bases to trimming and J lost 7 bases, with 10 bases between them. CDR3 loop: CASSETTWNEQFF. DNA for the CDR3: TGTGCCAGCAGTGAGACCACATGGAATGAGCAGTTCTTC.

This clone was seen once. The genes are TRBV28 and TRBJ1-5; 8 nucleotides agree with TRBD1. Germline-derived CDR1 and CDR2 are MDHEN and SYDVKM. Losses at the gene ends were 4 bases for V and 4 bases for J; bases not matched to a gene: 18. The CDR3 extends over 19 amino acids. DNA for the CDR3: TGTGCCAGCAGTTCCCCCCCGGACAGGGAGTGGACTGGGAATCAGCCCCAGCATTTT. Translated: CASSSPPDREWTGNQPQHF.

The chain has TRBV5-8 and TRBJ1-1; maybe TRBD1 (6 bases). Between the trimmed V and J ends, which lost 4 bases and 6 bases, there was a span of 22 bases. Looked up from germline, CDR1 is SGHTS and CDR2 is YDEGEE. This CDR3 contains 16 residues. CDR3 DNA: TGTGCCAGCAGCGAAACGACAGGAACTCTTTTCCCTGAAGCTTTCTTT. This translates into CASSETTGTLFPEAFF.

CDR3 sequence: CASSLGTSSSEQFF. CDR3 nucleotide sequence: TGTGCCAGCAGCTTAGGGACTAGCTCGAGTGAGCAGTTCTTC. The chain uses TRBV7-7 and TRBJ2-1, with 8 bases identical to TRBD2. The CDR3 is 14 amino acids. V lost 1 base to trimming and J lost 9 bases; unmatched junction nucleotides: 5. Germline assignment: CDR1 SSHAT and CDR2 FNYEAQ (reference sequence).

Turning to this clone: This sample includes further DNA sequences coding for the same CDR3. The chain couples TRBV7-9 to TRBJ1-5; TRBD1 agrees at 8 bases. The trim removed 4 bases at V and 0 bases at J, leaving 2 bases unmatched. Per germline, CDR1 SEHNR and CDR2 FQNEAQ (reference sequence). The CDR3 totals 15 residues. CDR3 loop: CASSSDRGSNQPQHF. CDR3 bases: TGTGCCAGCAGCTCCGACAGGGGTAGCAATCAGCCCCAGCATTTT.

This chain links TRBV2 with TRBJ2-5, with 8 bases that match TRBD2. From germline, CDR1 is SNHLY and CDR2 FYNNEI. V lost 8 bases, J lost 4 bases, and 15 bases stayed unmatched. The CDR3 extends over 16 amino acids. This CDR3 reads CASLGGVAGFRETQYF. The CDR3, as DNA: TGTGCCAGCCTTGGGGGGGTAGCGGGATTTCGAGAGACCCAGTACTTC. The full variable domain, completed using reference TRBV2 and TRBJ2-5, is EPEVTQTPSHQVTQMGQEVILRCVPISNHLYFYWYRQILGQKVEFLVSFYNNEISEKSEIFDDQFSVERPDGSNFTLKIRSTKLEDSAMYFCASLGGVAGFRETQYFGPGTRLLVL.

This clone was seen only a few times. This chain joins TRBV11-2 and TRBJ2-7; a possible D gene is TRBD2 (5 bases). CDR3 length equals 11 residues. CDR1 is SGHAT, CDR2 FQNNGV, per germline. V lost 5 bases to trimming and J lost 3 bases, with 5 bases between them. As DNA, the CDR3 is TGTGCCAGCAGCCGGGGCTACGAGCAGTACTTC. Its protein product is CASSRGYEQYF.

The V and J genes are TRBV28 and TRBJ1-5; D may be TRBD1 (5 bases). Germline V gene lookup returns CDR1 MDHEN and CDR2 SYDVKM. The CDR3 sequence is 15 residues long. Deletions cut 2 bases from V and 1 base from J, with 9 bases between. CDR3 region: CASSLHQGSNQPQHF. In DNA form, the CDR3 reads TGTGCCAGCAGTTTACATCAGGGAAGCAATCAGCCCCAGCATTTT. Filled out from reference TRBV28 and TRBJ1-5, the complete variable domain reads DVKVTQSSRYLVKRTGEKVFLECVQDMDHENMFWYRQDPGLGLRLIYFSYDVKMKEKGDIPEGYSVSREKKERFSLILESASTNQTSMYLCASSLHQGSNQPQHFGDGTRLSIL.

This clone is a singleton in its sample. The CDR3 is CASSQGNRGTAREQYF. CDR3 sequence (DNA): TGCGCCAGCAGCCAGGGTAACAGGGGGACGGCTCGCGAGCAGTACTTC. The chain couples TRBV4-1 to TRBJ2-7, with TRBD1 matching over 8 bases. Germline assignment: CDR1 MGHRA and CDR2 YSYEKL. V dropped 3 bases and J dropped 6; count of bases not matched to a gene: 13. CDR3 size: 16 residues.

This chain connects TRBV29-1 to TRBJ1-1; 7 bases are a match to TRBD1. This CDR3 is 16 amino acids long. V lost 6 bases and J lost 3; bases outside the gene matches: 16. CDR1 is SQVTM, CDR2 ANQGSEA, per germline. The CDR3 loop is CSVSDKDRFYHTEAFF. DNA for the CDR3: TGCAGCGTCTCCGATAAGGACAGGTTTTATCACACTGAAGCTTTCTTT.

V is TRBV13 and J is TRBJ1-1; D remains unclear. V was shortened by 3 bases and J by 6 bases, with 8 bases between the two germline ends. Germline CDR1 and CDR2: PRHDT and FYEKMQ (reference sequence). The CDR3 is 12 residues long. The CDR3 DNA reads as TGTGCCAGCAGCTTCTTGCGACCTGAAGCTTTCTTT. This encodes CASSFLRPEAFF.

V usage is TRBV19 and J usage is TRBJ1-1; weak D call: TRBD1 (5 bases). The CDR3 is 15 residues long. The germline V gene has CDR1 LNHDA and CDR2 SQIVND (reference sequence). V lost 7 bases and J 0 bases, leaving 15 bases between the germline ends. CDR3 region: CASTIWGNMNTEAFF. CDR3 DNA: TGTGCCAGTACAATTTGGGGGAATATGAACACTGAAGCTTTCTTT.

V and J are TRBV11-2 and TRBJ2-5; a weak D match, TRBD2 (6 bases). This CDR3 region has 15 residues. CDR1 is SGHAT and CDR2 is FQNNGV in the germline V gene. Trimming took off 0 bases at V and 3 bases at J, with 11 bases between the two ends. For the CDR3, the DNA is TGTGCCAGCAGCTTAGAGCGGGAAAATGAAGAGACCCAGTACTTC. The encoded protein is CASSLERENEETQYF.